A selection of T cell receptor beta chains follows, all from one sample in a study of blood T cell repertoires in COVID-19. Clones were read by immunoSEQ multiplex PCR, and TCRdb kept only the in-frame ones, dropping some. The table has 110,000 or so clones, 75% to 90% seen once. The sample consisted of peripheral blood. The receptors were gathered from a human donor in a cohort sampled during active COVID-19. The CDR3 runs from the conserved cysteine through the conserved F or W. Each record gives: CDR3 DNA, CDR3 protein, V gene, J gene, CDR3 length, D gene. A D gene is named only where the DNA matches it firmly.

CDR3nt: TGTGCCAGCCGTAGGGGCAGCAACACTGAAGCTTTCTTT; CDR3aa: CASRRGSNTEAFF; v_gene: TRBV6-5; j_gene: TRBJ1-1; len: 13; d_gene: .
CDR3nt: TGTGCCAGCAGGGTTAGCGGGGGAGGGGCAGATACGCAGTATTTT; CDR3aa: CASRVSGGGADTQYF; v_gene: TRBV6-5; j_gene: TRBJ2-3; len: 15; d_gene: TRBD2
CDR3nt: TGTGCCAGCGAACCCGGGGGTAGCAATCAGCCCCAGCATTTT; CDR3aa: CASEPGGSNQPQHF; v_gene: TRBV28; j_gene: TRBJ1-5; len: 14; d_gene: .
CDR3nt: TGTGCCAGCAGCTTGGCGAGCGGGAGCTCCTACAATGAGCAGTTCTTC; CDR3aa: CASSLASGSSYNEQFF; v_gene: TRBV5-4; j_gene: TRBJ2-1; len: 16; d_gene: TRBD2
CDR3nt: TGTGCCACCAGTGAACCACCGACAGATGCAGTGATGGATACGCAGTATTTT; CDR3aa: CATSEPPTDAVMDTQYF; v_gene: TRBV24-1; j_gene: TRBJ2-3; len: 17; d_gene: .
CDR3nt: TGTGCCAGCAGCGCTGGGACTAGCTTGGGGAATGAGCAGTTCTTC; CDR3aa: CASSAGTSLGNEQFF; v_gene: TRBV9; j_gene: TRBJ2-1; len: 15; d_gene: TRBD2
CDR3nt: TGTGCCAGCAGCCCAGGGACAGGACTTAATGAAAAACTGTTTTTT; CDR3aa: CASSPGTGLNEKLFF; v_gene: TRBV7-9; j_gene: TRBJ1-4; len: 15; d_gene: TRBD1
CDR3nt: TGTGCCAGCAGCTTCCGGGGTAGCACAGATACGCAGTATTTT; CDR3aa: CASSFRGSTDTQYF; v_gene: TRBV7-9; j_gene: TRBJ2-3; len: 14; d_gene: .
CDR3nt: TGTGCCAGCAGCTTAAATAGGCAGGCCTACGAGCAGTACTTC; CDR3aa: CASSLNRQAYEQYF; v_gene: TRBV11-2; j_gene: TRBJ2-7; len: 14; d_gene: .
CDR3nt: TGTGCCAGCAGCTTAATGGCGACTAGCGGGATTAGCACAGATACGCAGTATTTT; CDR3aa: CASSLMATSGISTDTQYF; v_gene: TRBV7-3; j_gene: TRBJ2-3; len: 18; d_gene: TRBD2
CDR3nt: TGTGCCAGCTCTGTAACAGATACGCAGTATTTT; CDR3aa: CASSVTDTQYF; v_gene: TRBV6-5; j_gene: TRBJ2-3; len: 11; d_gene: .
CDR3nt: TGTGCCAGCAGCCGAACTAACCCAGGGATTCCTGGCTACACCTTC; CDR3aa: CASSRTNPGIPGYTF; v_gene: TRBV11-3; j_gene: TRBJ1-2; len: 15; d_gene: .
CDR3nt: TGCGCCAGCAGGGACACCCCGAACACTGAAGCTTTCTTT; CDR3aa: CASRDTPNTEAFF; v_gene: TRBV10-1; j_gene: TRBJ1-1; len: 13; d_gene: .
CDR3nt: TGCGCCAGCAGCTTGGACGGACAACCAAATCAGCCCCAGCATTTT; CDR3aa: CASSLDGQPNQPQHF; v_gene: TRBV5-1; j_gene: TRBJ1-5; len: 15; d_gene: .
CDR3nt: TGTGCCAGCAGCCCAGGCCAGGGTAGCCTAAACTATGGCTACACCTTC; CDR3aa: CASSPGQGSLNYGYTF; v_gene: TRBV27; j_gene: TRBJ1-2; len: 16; d_gene: .
CDR3nt: TGTGCTAGCAGCTTAAGCCAACTAGCGGGGGGCGGGGGAGAGACCCAGTACTTC; CDR3aa: CASSLSQLAGGGGETQYF; v_gene: TRBV7-7; j_gene: TRBJ2-5; len: 18; d_gene: TRBD2
CDR3nt: TGTGCCAGCAGTAGGACAGCGGTGGGGGAGACCCAGTACTTC; CDR3aa: CASSRTAVGETQYF; v_gene: TRBV2; j_gene: TRBJ2-5; len: 14; d_gene: .
CDR3nt: TGTGCCAGCAGCCCCGGGGGACTAGCCGTAGATACGCAGTATTTT; CDR3aa: CASSPGGLAVDTQYF; v_gene: TRBV7-8; j_gene: TRBJ2-3; len: 15; d_gene: TRBD2